The clone carrying this T cell receptor (beta chain) was detected many times. The antigen is unknown. The V gene lost 7 bases and the J gene lost 0 bases, with 12 bases spanning the gap. The germline V gene has CDR1 MNHNS and CDR2 SASEGT. The CDR3 consists of 14 residues. RNA transcripts were the template for amplifying TCR beta CDR3 regions. Primed by the HTBI set, a first-round RT-PCR was run on the TCR CDR3. Via MiXCR, TCRdb re-called the multiplex PCR reads, giving one row per CDR3 protein. The table includes around 450,000 distinct CDR3 sequences, 15% to 18% detected once. Patients aged 18 to 65 with hyperthyroidism were newly diagnosed, with duration under 2 months. This sample is drawn from a study of T cells in Graves' hyperthyroidism and ophthalmopathy. Looking at the study overall: Peripheral blood draws took place at initial diagnosis, ahead of any treatment. Study-wide points: Stable hyperthyroidism and ophthalmopathy were separated using 13 V-J signatures.

This TCR came from a woman in her late teens or twenties with Graves' hyperthyroidism. V usage is TRBV6-1 and J usage is TRBJ1-1; possible D gene TRBD1, 6 bases. The source material was blood. The CDR3 sequence is CASMPAGVNTEAFF. CDR3 bases: TGTGCCAGCATGCCAGCAGGGGTGAACACTGAAGCTTTCTTT.